This T cell receptor beta chain was sequenced in a study of control samples from healthy donors and cancer patients. Sequenced by immunoSEQ multiplex PCR; TCRdb stores in-frame clones only, minus some. The sample contains some 74,000 clones, about 94% of which appear only once. Germline-derived CDR1 and CDR2 are SNHLY and FYNNEI. The CDR3 length is 15 residues. Trimming removed 2 bases from V and 7 bases from J, with 12 bases in between. The clonotype was recovered from a woman aged 30 to 39 in good health. The chain carries TRBV2 and TRBJ1-6; D is perhaps TRBD1 (5 bases). Sequencing was carried out using blood. Written as DNA, the CDR3 is TGTGCCAGCAGTGAACGGCAGGGCCGAAATTCACCCCTCCACTTT. Translated: CASSERQGRNSPLHF.